The rows below give T cell receptor beta chains drawn from one sample of a study of CD4 T cells in relation to SARS-CoV-2 and coronaviruses. TCRdb keeps only in-frame clones here, not all; method: immunoSEQ multiplex PCR. The sample yields about 55,000 clones, approximately 90% seen once. The sample consisted of memory CD4+ T cells from PBMCs. These receptors all stem from a human donor in good health. Both conserved end residues are part of each CDR3. Fields, in order: D gene, clone size, CDR3 length, V gene, J gene, CDR3 DNA, CDR3 protein. D genes are given only for firm matches. The size of a clone is reported for some rows only, either as once, few or many, or as a class for expanded clones.

.	.	14	TRBV5-1	TRBJ2-1	TGCGCCAGCAGCTTTGGAGATTCACAGGACGAGCAGTTCTTC	CASSFGDSQDEQFF
.	.	16	TRBV7-3	TRBJ1-3	TGTGCCAGCAGCAAAGAGGGACGGAGCTCTGGAAACACCATATATTTT	CASSKEGRSSGNTIYF
TRBD2	.	14	TRBV11-2	TRBJ2-5	TGTGCCAGCAGCGAGGGACTAGCGGGGGAGACCCAGTACTTC	CASSEGLAGETQYF
TRBD1	few	13	TRBV28	TRBJ2-7	TGTGCCAGCAGGAGAGGGGGCGACTACGAGCAGTACTTC	CASRRGGDYEQYF
.	.	12	TRBV6-2/TRBV6-3	TRBJ2-3	TGTGCCAGCAGTTACACTACAGATACGCAGTATTTT	CASSYTTDTQYF
.	.	17	TRBV19	TRBJ1-5	TGTGCCAGTAGTATGACAGAAGGGGCGACCTTACAACAGCCCCAGCATTTT	CASSMTEGATLQQPQHF
.	few	13	TRBV6-1	TRBJ2-1	TGTGCCAGCAGTGACAGTACCTACAATGAGCAGTTCTTC	CASSDSTYNEQFF
TRBD1	few	16	TRBV2	TRBJ1-6	TGTGCCAGCAGCAGGACAGGGAGCTCCTATAATTCACCCCTCCACTTT	CASSRTGSSYNSPLHF
.	.	15	TRBV5-1	TRBJ1-2	TGCGCCAGCAGCTTTCGGGCGGGCCCTAACTATGGCTACACCTTC	CASSFRAGPNYGYTF
.	.	13	TRBV2	TRBJ2-3	TGTGCCAGCAGTGGTGGTGAGATGGATACGCAGTATTTT	CASSGGEMDTQYF
.	few	14	TRBV28	TRBJ1-6	TGTGCCAGCAGTTTGGGGGACACCCGTACCCCCCTCCACTTT	CASSLGDTRTPLHF
.	.	14	TRBV24-1	TRBJ2-5	TGTGCCACCAGTGCCCGCGGGAATGGAGAGACCCAGTACTTC	CATSARGNGETQYF
TRBD2	.	16	TRBV4-1	TRBJ2-1	TGCGCCAGCAGCCAGGGACTAGCGGGAATTTACAATGAGCAGTTCTTC	CASSQGLAGIYNEQFF
TRBD2	few	17	TRBV2	TRBJ2-7	TGTGCCAGCAGTCCTACGTTGCTAGCGGGAGGGTCCTACGAGCAGTACTTC	CASSPTLLAGGSYEQYF
.	.	16	TRBV7-9	TRBJ1-6	TGTGCCAGCAGCGCACAGGGACCCCGGGTCAGCTCACCCCTCCACTTT	CASSAQGPRVSSPLHF
TRBD1	.	15	TRBV20-1	TRBJ1-6	TGCAGTGCTAGTATCCCGGGACAGGGGAATTCACCCCTCCACTTT	CSASIPGQGNSPLHF
TRBD2	.	16	TRBV10-3	TRBJ2-3	TGTGCCATCAGTGAGTACCCTAGCGGGGGGACAGATACGCAGTATTTT	CAISEYPSGGTDTQYF
TRBD2	once	14	TRBV7-2	TRBJ2-1	TGTGCCAGCAGCACCCCGGGACTAGCATATGAGCAGTTCTTC	CASSTPGLAYEQFF
TRBD2	.	15	TRBV5-1	TRBJ2-1	TGCGCCAGCAGCACTCTAGCGGGAGCGCACAATGAGCAGTTCTTC	CASSTLAGAHNEQFF
.	few	15	TRBV28	TRBJ1-5	TGTGCCAGCAGTTTGCAGGGGTCCAAAAATCAGCCCCAGCATTTT	CASSLQGSKNQPQHF
.	.	15	TRBV7-3	TRBJ1-1	TGTGCCAGCAGCTTAACCGGGCCGGGTAGCACTGAAGCTTTCTTT	CASSLTGPGSTEAFF
.	.	11	TRBV20-1	TRBJ1-4	TGCAGTGCTAGTCAGAATGAAAAACTGTTTTTT	CSASQNEKLFF
.	.	13	TRBV12-3/TRBV12-4	TRBJ2-2	TGTGCCAGCAGGGTACAGGACACCGGGGAGCTGTTTTTT	CASRVQDTGELFF
.	.	16	TRBV5-6	TRBJ1-3	TGTGCCAGCAGCTTGGTAGGCAGAAGCTCTGGAAACACCATATATTTT	CASSLVGRSSGNTIYF
.	.	19	TRBV5-5	TRBJ2-7	TGTGCCAGCAGCAGCCCCCCCTACAGTCCACCTTCTACTTACTACGAGCAGTACTTC	CASSSPPYSPPSTYYEQYF
.	.	13	TRBV7-3	TRBJ1-5	TGTGCCAGCAGCCTGACTGGGAATCAGCCCCAGCATTTT	CASSLTGNQPQHF
.	.	15	TRBV27	TRBJ2-7	TGTGCCAGCAGTTTTAAGGGGGAAAAATCCTACGAGCAGTACTTC	CASSFKGEKSYEQYF
.	.	14	TRBV7-9	TRBJ2-7	TGTGCCAGCAGCTTAGGTACTAGTAGCCACGAGCAGTACTTC	CASSLGTSSHEQYF
TRBD2	.	15	TRBV4-2	TRBJ2-7	TGTGCCAGCAGCCAAGGGGTAGCGGGGACCTACGAGCAGTACTTC	CASSQGVAGTYEQYF
.	.	14	TRBV28	TRBJ1-1	TGTGCCAGCCGGCCGGACCGAAAGAACACTGAAGCTTTCTTT	CASRPDRKNTEAFF
.	few	15	TRBV9	TRBJ2-1	TGTGCCAGCAGCGTAACGGGACGAGACTACAATGAGCAGTTCTTC	CASSVTGRDYNEQFF
.	.	16	TRBV27	TRBJ1-2	TGTGCCAGCGGACAAAAGACAGGACTCATATTAAATGGCTACACCTTC	CASGQKTGLILNGYTF
.	once	15	TRBV7-2	TRBJ2-5	TGTGCCAGCAGCTCTTCGGGGACGTGGCGGGAGACCCAGTACTTC	CASSSSGTWRETQYF
TRBD2	.	16	TRBV7-3	TRBJ2-3	TGTGCCAGCAGCTTCAAAGCGGGAGGAGGGACAGATACGCAGTATTTT	CASSFKAGGGTDTQYF
.	few	16	TRBV20-1	TRBJ2-3	TGCAGTGCTAGTCGGGGGGCTGGTCGTAGCGCAGATACGCAGTATTTT	CSASRGAGRSADTQYF
TRBD1	.	15	TRBV9	TRBJ1-2	TGTGCCAGCAGCGTGGGACAGGGGGCTGCCTATGGCTACACCTTC	CASSVGQGAAYGYTF
.	.	14	TRBV7-9	TRBJ1-4	TGTGCCAGCAGCTTCGGTCAGGGGAATGAAAAACTGTTTTTT	CASSFGQGNEKLFF
.	.	14	TRBV2	TRBJ1-4	TGTGCCAGCAGCGTACTTGCAACTAATGAAAAACTGTTTTTT	CASSVLATNEKLFF
.	.	15	TRBV21-1	TRBJ2-1	TGTGCCAGCATCCTCGGCGGGGGGGGCTCGGATGAGCAGTTCTTC	CASILGGGGSDEQFF
TRBD1	.	15	TRBV5-4	TRBJ1-4	TGTGCCAGCAGCCAGGGGGCTTCACTTAATGAAAAACTGTTTTTT	CASSQGASLNEKLFF
.	.	15	TRBV9	TRBJ2-2	TGTGCCAGCAGCGTAGCTAGCCACAACACCGGGGAGCTGTTTTTT	CASSVASHNTGELFF
.	.	17	TRBV7-2	TRBJ2-1	TGTGCCAGCAGCTTAGCCCCCCGAGGACTTCGATTCAATGAGCAGTTCTTC	CASSLAPRGLRFNEQFF
.	.	15	TRBV28	TRBJ2-1	TGTGCCAGCTGCCGGTCGGGGAGTTTGAGGAATGAGCAGTTCTTC	CASCRSGSLRNEQFF
.	.	14	TRBV16	TRBJ1-5	TGTGCCAGCAGCCAAGGTACAGACAATCAGCCCCAGCATTTT	CASSQGTDNQPQHF
.	.	11	TRBV2	TRBJ2-1	TGTGCCAGCAGTGGATACAATGAGCAGTTCTTC	CASSGYNEQFF
.	few	14	TRBV28	TRBJ2-7	TGTGCCAGCAGTCCCCCGGGACAACTATACGAGCAGTACTTC	CASSPPGQLYEQYF
.	.	13	TRBV6-4	TRBJ1-5	TGTGCCAGCAGTGTGGAATTGAATCAGCCCCAGCATTTT	CASSVELNQPQHF
TRBD2	.	16	TRBV7-9	TRBJ2-7	TGTGCCAGCAGCCCCGCAAGGACTAGCGGGATAAACGAGCAGTACTTC	CASSPARTSGINEQYF
TRBD2	few	14	TRBV6-5	TRBJ2-7	TGTGCCAGCAGTTACGGGCCGGGAGGTAGTGAGCAGTACTTC	CASSYGPGGSEQYF
.	.	17	TRBV7-6	TRBJ2-1	TGTGCCAGCAGCTTGCCAAGGTATAGAGCCGGTCAGGATGAGCAGTTCTTC	CASSLPRYRAGQDEQFF
TRBD2	.	17	TRBV5-4	TRBJ2-1	TGTGCCAGCAGCGTATACAATAGCGGGAGGGCCGGTAAACAGCAGTTCTTC	CASSVYNSGRAGKQQFF